This T cell receptor beta chain was profiled in a study of CD8+ T cells in alopecia areata. At the level of the study: Tofacitinib therapy lasting 6 to 18 months was followed by 6 months off drug. Study-wide results and limits: Scalp clonality decreased significantly with tofacitinib, and so did expanded CD8+ clones among the top 100.

Sample treatment: oral pan-JAK inhibitor, 5-10 mg twice daily. It was from alopecia areata patients that lesional scalp punch biopsies and peripheral blood were collected. Isolated RNA was reverse transcribed into cDNA used as the sequencing template. Produced via immunoSEQ multiplex PCR; TCRdb's table is partial and in-frame only. The repertoire holds 15,000 to 20,000 clones, with just under 60% as singletons. About this clone: The antigen is undetermined.

The CDR3 has 16 residues. The chain employs TRBV21-1 and TRBJ1-1. TRBV21-1 is a documented pseudogene. The clonotype comes from a human donor with alopecia areata. The sample consisted of skin, taken at week 4, from a patient treated with tofacitinib. CDR3 sequence (DNA): TGTGCCAGCAGCAAAGTATGGGTTTGGGGGGATACTGAAGCTTTCTTT. Translation gives CASSKVWVWGDTEAFF.